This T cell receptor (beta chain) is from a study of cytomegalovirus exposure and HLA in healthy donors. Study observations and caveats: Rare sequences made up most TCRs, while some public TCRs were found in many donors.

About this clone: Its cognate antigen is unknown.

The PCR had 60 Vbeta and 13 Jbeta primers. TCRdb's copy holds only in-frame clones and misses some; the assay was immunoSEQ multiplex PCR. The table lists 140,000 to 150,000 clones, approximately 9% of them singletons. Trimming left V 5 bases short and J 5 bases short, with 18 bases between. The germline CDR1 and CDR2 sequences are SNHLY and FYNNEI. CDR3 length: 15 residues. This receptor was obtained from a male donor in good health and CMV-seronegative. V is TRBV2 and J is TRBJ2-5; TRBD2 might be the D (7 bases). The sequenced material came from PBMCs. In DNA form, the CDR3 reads TGTGCCAGCAGTCCAAGGGGGGGGATCAGCGAGACCCAGTACTTC. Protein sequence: CASSPRGGISETQYF.